This T cell receptor beta chain was found in a study of blood T cell repertoires in COVID-19. For the study at large: Samples representing acute and convalescent COVID-19 were sourced from the United States, Italy and Spain. Nucleic acid was either cDNA or gDNA, and it came from T cells, B-cell-depleted T cells, or PBMCs.

Original handling: Cell counts per sample came from amplifying reference gene primers. TCRdb's table, derived via immunoSEQ multiplex PCR, lists solely in-frame clones and lacks some. The DNA was the basis for D and trimming; V, J and clone size are from that table. This sample has fewer than 200,000 clones, with roughly 81% found just once. CDR3 size: 15 residues. CDR1 and CDR2 from the germline V gene are LNHNV and YYDKDF (reference sequence). V was trimmed by 0 bases and J by 10 bases, leaving 13 bases between them. The rearrangement uses TRBV15 and TRBJ1-6; D is unresolved. The sequenced sample was peripheral blood. The clonotype originates from a man in his forties who had recovered from COVID-19. The CDR3 DNA reads TGTGCCACCAGCAGAGATCGGGTATTAAGCTCACCCCTCCACTTT. As protein: CATSRDRVLSSPLHF.